This T cell receptor (beta chain) was profiled in a study of human T cells and chemical hapten exposure. The study's findings and limits: Among TCRs, those above 1 in 1000 frequency were unaffected by DPC sensitization.

MiXCR, applied by TCRdb to the RACE reads, yields one record per CDR3 protein. This table holds nearly 110,000 distinct CDR3 sequences, roughly 12% found once. As to this clonotype: Its cognate antigen is unknown.

Time point meaning: pre-sensitization, week 0. Sample treatment: therapeutic diphenylcyclopropenone sensitization with weekly scalp DPC. This CDR3 has 14 residues. V gave up 11 bases and J gave up 4 bases, with 21 bases separating them. Germline V gives CDR1 SEHNR, CDR2 FQNEAQ (reference sequence). The chain recombines TRBV7-9 with TRBJ2-7; TRBD1 is a possible D gene (6 bases). The sequence was obtained from a woman aged 45 to 65 with alopecia areata. Some clones in this sample may be carry-over from other donors' samples. The sequenced sample was whole blood, obtained in connection with sensitization to the hapten diphenylcyclopropenone (DPC). The CDR3 DNA follows: TGTGCCGGCACCCCCGGGACATCAACTTACGAGCAGTACTTC. Protein: CAGTPGTSTYEQYF.